This T cell receptor (beta chain) is drawn from a study of cytomegalovirus exposure and HLA in healthy donors. About this clone itself: Its target is unknown.

At sampling all donors were nominally healthy, likely with unrecorded immune exposures. Whole-study findings and limits: According to reports, the classifier identified cytomegalovirus status with high specificity and sensitivity.

Primers for the PCR totalled 60 Vbeta and 13 Jbeta. Generated by immunoSEQ multiplex PCR, the TCRdb table keeps only in-frame clones and is missing some. The repertoire holds roughly 78,000 clones, with less than 75% as singletons. Sequenced material: PBMCs. This sequence was found in a man aged 25 to 40 in good health and CMV-seropositive.

The CDR3 reads CASSLAGGPYNEQFF. CDR3 in DNA: TGTGCCAGCAGCTTAGCGGGAGGGCCCTACAATGAGCAGTTCTTC. The chain links TRBV7-2 to TRBJ2-1; 7 nucleotides match TRBD2. Germline CDR1 reads SGHTA; CDR2 reads FQGNSA. This CDR3 is built from 15 residues. Trimming removed 0 bases from V and 2 bases from J; junction bases left unmatched: 1.